The 31 T cell receptor beta chains given below trace back to one sample, sequenced in a study of identical twins. TCRdb re-analysed the 5' RACE reads in MiXCR, keeping a single row per CDR3 protein. The sample shows 600,000 to 800,000 distinct CDR3 sequences, 21% of them seen only once. Another study also made use of these data, one on T cells expressing NK-cell markers.

Specimen: PBMCs. Receptors were obtained from a woman aged 18-29 years in good health.

This clonotype was found a few times. In DNA, the CDR3 is TGTGCCATCAGTCCGGGTGAGGCAAGCACAGATACGCAGTATTTT. Its translation: CAISPGEASTDTQYF. The rearrangement links TRBV10-3 to TRBJ2-3, with D unclear. The germline V gene encodes CDR1 ENHRY and CDR2 SYGVKD. The V gene lost 5 bases and the J gene lost 0 bases, with 12 bases spanning the gap. The CDR3 runs 15 residues.

The chain combines TRBV12-3 or TRBV12-4 with TRBJ1-1; 10 bases are a match to TRBD1. The CDR3 spans 15 residues. Losses at the gene ends were 7 bases for V and 9 bases for J; bases not matched to a gene: 14. CDR3 DNA: TGTGCCAGCATCCCATCCGGGACAGGGGCGTTAAAAGCTTTCTTT. Translation: CASIPSGTGALKAFF.

In regard to this clonotype: One end of the junction varies from germline; a read error may be responsible. The chain joins TRBV20-1 to TRBJ1-4, with no clear D. CDR1 DFQATT and CDR2 SNEGSKA come from the germline V gene (reference sequence). The CDR3 consists of 17 residues. The CDR3 loop reads CCARDNDGLQEREKLFF. Here the CDR3 DNA reads TGCTGTGCTAGAGATAATGACGGCCTTCAGGAGCGTGAAAAACTGTTTTTT.

This clonotype was detected only a few times. J is TRBJ2-3 and V is TRBV24-1; D might be TRBD1 (6 bases). V lost 4 bases and J 5 bases, leaving 12 bases between the germline ends. The length of the CDR3 is 14 residues. CDR1 and CDR2 from the germline V gene are KGHDR and SFDVKD. DNA of the CDR3: TGTGCCACCAGTGACAGCGCCAGGGGAGATACGCAGTATTTT. It translates to CATSDSARGDTQYF.

The table lists this clonotype with many counts. This chain uses TRBV20-1 with TRBJ2-5; D perhaps matches TRBD2 (5 bases). With 0 bases removed from V and 2 bases from J, the gap between germline ends came to 7 bases. Germline assignment: CDR1 DFQATT and CDR2 SNEGSKA (reference sequence). This CDR3 is built from 13 residues. Written as DNA, the CDR3 is TGCAGTGCTAGAGAGGACTTACAAGAGACCCAGTACTTC. It codes for CSAREDLQETQYF.

This rearrangement joins TRBV7-2 to TRBJ2-2; D call uncertain. The germline V gene encodes CDR1 SGHTA and CDR2 FQGNSA. Trimming removed 3 bases at V and 4 bases at J, with 9 bases between. The CDR3 spans 14 residues. CDR3 nucleotides: TGTGCCAGCAGCTTCTTCAGGAGCACCGGGGAGCTGTTTTTT. Encoded protein: CASSFFRSTGELFF.

V usage is TRBV7-2 and J usage is TRBJ2-3; D remains unclear. V gave up 0 bases and J gave up 7 bases, with 8 bases separating them. The CDR3 has 13 amino acids. Germline V gene sequence: CDR1 SGHTA, CDR2 FQGNSA. CDR3 nucleotide sequence: TGTGCCAGCAGCTTAGCGAACGTGAATACGCAGTATTTT. Translating gives CASSLANVNTQYF. Using reference TRBV7-2 and TRBJ2-3 for the parts outside the CDR3, the full variable domain is GAGVSQSPSNKVTEKGKDVELRCDPISGHTALYWYRQSLGQGLEFLIYFQGNSAPDKSGLPSDRFSAERTGGSVSTLTIQRTQQEDSAVYLCASSLANVNTQYFGPGTRLTVL.

The chain joins TRBV27 to TRBJ2-1, with 10 bases matching TRBD2. The CDR3 spans 15 residues. The germline V gene encodes CDR1 MNHEY and CDR2 SMNVEV (reference sequence). The V and J ends lost 8 bases and 6 bases, in that order; junction bases with no gene match: 10. As DNA, the CDR3 is TGTGCCAGCGGGAATCCCAGCGGGAGGGGCAATGAGCAGTTCTTC. Translating gives CASGNPSGRGNEQFF.

The genes are TRBV5-1 and TRBJ2-7, with TRBD2 as a possible D gene (5 bases). With 3 bases removed from V and 0 bases from J, the gap between germline ends came to 13 bases. Germline V gene sequence: CDR1 SGHRS, CDR2 YFSETQ. The length of the CDR3 is 15 residues. The CDR3 here is CASSSGRGISYEQYF. CDR3 coding DNA: TGCGCCAGCAGCTCCGGACGGGGTATCTCCTACGAGCAGTACTTC. The entire variable domain, with the rest obtained from reference TRBV5-1 and TRBJ2-7, is as follows: KAGVTQTPRYLIKTRGQQVTLSCSPISGHRSVSWYQQTPGQGLQFLFEYFSETQRNKGNFPGRFSGRQFSNSRSEMNVSTLELGDSALYLCASSSGRGISYEQYFGPGTRLTVT.

This clonotype was picked up a small number of times. The CDR3 bases are TGCAGCGTTGTATGGACAGGGGGCTCAGATACGCAGTATTTT. Its protein is CSVVWTGGSDTQYF. The chain employs TRBV29-1 and TRBJ2-3; 11 positions agree with TRBD1. V trimming: 4 bases; J trimming: 4 bases; junction bases outside the gene matches: 4. Germline loops: CDR1 SQVTM, CDR2 ANQGSEA. The length of the CDR3 is 14 residues.

On this clonotype itself: A much larger clone lies a single base off, so this may be a read error. The rearrangement uses TRBV6-5 and TRBJ2-7; D is tentatively TRBD1 or TRBD2 (5 bases each). The V end was cut by 7 bases, the J end by 3 bases, with 7 bases between. The V gene's germline CDR1 is MNHEY and CDR2 SVGAGI. CDR3 size: 11 residues. For the CDR3, the DNA is TGTGCCAGCATTGGGGGCTACGAGCAGTACTTC. This translates into CASIGGYEQYF.

This clonotype turned up a few times. The gene calls are TRBV20-1 and TRBJ2-1; 10 nucleotides agree with TRBD2. V was pared by 7 bases and J by 9 bases, with 6 bases of the junction left unmatched. Per the germline V gene, CDR1 is DFQATT and CDR2 is SNEGSKA (reference sequence). This CDR3 has 12 amino acids. CDR3 DNA sequence: TGCAGTGTAGCTAGCGGGGGTGGTGAGCAGTTCTTC. It translates to CSVASGGGEQFF.

The CDR3 here is CSARDLASGDPYEQYF. CDR3 nucleotide sequence: TGCAGTGCTAGAGATTTGGCTAGCGGGGACCCCTACGAGCAGTACTTC. The chain has TRBV20-1 and TRBJ2-7; the match to TRBD2 covers 9 bases. V shed 0 bases, J shed 2 bases, and the junction held 8 bases outside the gene matches. CDR1 DFQATT and CDR2 SNEGSKA come from the germline V gene (reference sequence). The CDR3 consists of 16 residues.

V is TRBV5-1 and J is TRBJ2-1; 13 bases line up with TRBD2. Trimming took 4 bases from V and 2 from J; bases not matched to a gene: 3. Germline V gene lookup returns CDR1 SGHRS and CDR2 YFSETQ. The CDR3 loop spans 16 amino acids. The CDR3: CASSKLAGGPYNEQFF. The CDR3 region has the DNA TGCGCCAGCAGCAAACTAGCGGGAGGGCCCTACAATGAGCAGTTCTTC.

This clonotype appeared a few times. The CDR3 DNA reads as TGTGCCATCAGTGATAGGACTGGTAGCAATCAGCCCCAGCATTTT. Protein product: CAISDRTGSNQPQHF. V gene TRBV10-3 combines with J gene TRBJ1-5, with unresolved D. The CDR3 runs 15 residues. Trimming shortened V by 3 bases and J by 0 bases, and 9 bases separated the two germline ends. CDR1 and CDR2 from the germline V gene are ENHRY and SYGVKD.

This clonotype was found a few times. The gene calls are TRBV12-3 or TRBV12-4 and TRBJ2-7; tentative D call: TRBD2 (6 bases). The CDR3 has 18 residues. Trimming left V 11 bases short and J 3 bases short, with 32 bases between. The CDR3 DNA follows: TGTGCCTTCAGTTTAGCCACCGGGCGGGACTTTCGATTCTACGAGCAGTACTTC. This encodes CAFSLATGRDFRFYEQYF.

This clonotype was counted a few times. The CDR3 spells CASSWDSGNTIYF. The CDR3 DNA is TGTGCCAGCAGTTGGGACTCTGGAAACACCATATATTTT. The chain joins TRBV12-3 or TRBV12-4 to TRBJ1-3, with D unclear. The CDR3 sequence is 13 residues long. V was pared by 4 bases and J by 0 bases, with 4 bases between.

This clonotype was recorded many times. The chain links TRBV4-3 to TRBJ2-5; D possibly corresponds to TRBD1 (6 bases). The germline V and J ends were trimmed by 0 bases and 2 bases, with 10 bases remaining between them. Germline-derived CDR1 and CDR2 are LGHNA and YSLEER. CDR3 length equals 15 residues. The CDR3 DNA reads TGCGCCAGCAGCCAAGAACAGGGTCCACAAGAGACCCAGTACTTC. Amino acid sequence: CASSQEQGPQETQYF.

The chain links TRBV6-2 or TRBV6-3 to TRBJ2-3; D gene uncertain. This CDR3 comprises 13 residues. Germline CDR1 MNHEY, CDR2 SVGEGT. Trimming shortened V by 1 base and J by 9 bases, and 11 bases separated the two germline ends. CDR3 sequence (DNA): TGTGCCAGCAGTTACTACCGTGAGGACACGCAGTATTTT. Its translation is CASSYYREDTQYF.

The chain carries TRBV10-3 and TRBJ2-1; a possible D gene is TRBD1 (5 bases). Looked up from germline, CDR1 is ENHRY and CDR2 is SYGVKD. The CDR3 is 14 amino acids. Trimming removed 0 bases at V and 2 bases at J, with 5 bases between. This CDR3 reads CAISESTAYNEQFF. The CDR3, as DNA: TGTGCCATCAGTGAGTCGACAGCCTACAATGAGCAGTTCTTC.

Only a few counts were recorded for this clonotype. The CDR3 bases are TGTGCCAGCAGAACGAACCGGGACAGAACCGTGGGGGAGCTGTTTTTT. Protein product: CASRTNRDRTVGELFF. The rearrangement joins TRBV6-2 or TRBV6-3 to TRBJ2-2, with TRBD1 identical over 7 bases. The CDR3 extends over 16 amino acids. Germline V gene sequence: CDR1 MNHEY, CDR2 SVGEGT. V lost 6 bases, J lost 8 bases, and 15 bases stayed unmatched.

This clonotype was seen only a few times. J is TRBJ1-2 and V is TRBV6-2 or TRBV6-3; weak D call: TRBD1 (6 bases). The CDR3 runs to 14 residues. Germline CDR1 and CDR2: MNHEY and SVGEGT. V was trimmed by 4 bases and J by 3 bases, leaving 12 bases between them. The CDR3 DNA follows: TGTGCCAGCAGTTTAACAGGGCGTTACTATGGCTACACCTTC. As protein: CASSLTGRYYGYTF.

This clonotype has a handful of counts. This chain links TRBV12-3 or TRBV12-4 with TRBJ2-7; tentatively, D is TRBD1 (5 bases). This CDR3 comprises 16 residues. V lost 8 bases and J 5 bases, leaving 25 bases between the germline ends. The DNA of the CDR3 is TGTGCCAGCTCAAGCAGTTTATCAAGGGGAAAGAACGAGCAGTACTTC. Protein sequence: CASSSSLSRGKNEQYF.

The chain uses TRBV5-1 and TRBJ2-3; 7 bases agree with TRBD2. V lost 9 bases to trimming and J lost 2 bases; unmatched junction nucleotides: 6. This CDR3 is 13 amino acids long. Germline V gene data show CDR1 as SGHRS and CDR2 as YFSETQ. CDR3 loop: CATAGADTDTQYF. CDR3 DNA sequence: TGCGCCACCGCGGGAGCGGACACAGATACGCAGTATTTT.

The rearrangement links TRBV20-1 to TRBJ2-3; 10 positions match TRBD2. The V segment lost 3 bases and the J segment 4 bases; nucleotides outside the gene matches: 7. From germline, CDR1 is DFQATT and CDR2 SNEGSKA (reference sequence). This CDR3 is built from 15 residues. The CDR3 nucleotides read TGCAGTGCTAGTCCTAGCGGGAGATCGTCAGATACGCAGTATTTT. It is translated as CSASPSGRSSDTQYF.

This clonotype is deemed medium-sized. This chain links TRBV6-4 with TRBJ2-2; TRBD1 agrees at 11 bases. Looked up from germline, CDR1 is MRHNA and CDR2 is SNTAGT. This CDR3 comprises 14 residues. The trim removed 4 bases at V and 7 bases at J, leaving 2 bases unmatched. The CDR3: CASSGTGGSGELFF. DNA of the CDR3: TGTGCCAGCAGTGGGACAGGGGGCAGCGGGGAGCTGTTTTTT.

The rearrangement joins TRBV18 to TRBJ2-3; D is ambiguous. Germline values: CDR1 KGHSH, CDR2 LQKENI. The CDR3 extends over 16 amino acids. The V gene lost 3 bases and the J gene lost 0 bases, with 13 bases spanning the gap. The CDR3 protein is CASSPMEYSSTDTQYF. CDR3 nucleotides: TGTGCCAGCTCACCGATGGAGTACTCTAGCACAGATACGCAGTATTTT. Filled out from reference TRBV18 and TRBJ2-3, the complete variable domain reads NAGVMQNPRHLVRRRGQEARLRCSPMKGHSHVYWYRQLPEEGLKFMVYLQKENIIDESGMPKERFSAEFPKEGPSILRIQQVVRGDSAAYFCASSPMEYSSTDTQYFGPGTRLTVL.

This chain uses TRBV5-5 with TRBJ2-1; TRBD2 agrees at 12 bases. The CDR3 sequence is 15 residues long. The V gene end was trimmed by 3 bases and the J gene end by 9 bases; junction bases not matched to a gene: 7. Germline CDR1 reads SGHKS; CDR2 reads YYEKEE (reference sequence). Here the CDR3 reads CASSYLAGGPGEQFF. The CDR3, as DNA: TGTGCCAGCAGCTACCTAGCGGGAGGGCCCGGTGAGCAGTTCTTC.

This clonotype was picked up many times. The chain uses TRBV12-3 or TRBV12-4 and TRBJ1-2; D might be TRBD1 (6 bases). The ends were cut back, 8 bases at V and 2 bases at J, with 18 bases in the middle. The CDR3 runs to 15 residues. This CDR3 is CASRLGGARNYGYTF. CDR3 DNA: TGTGCCAGCCGATTAGGGGGGGCCAGAAACTATGGCTACACCTTC.

This clonotype was found a few times. The chain employs TRBV20-1 and TRBJ2-1; the D gene is possibly TRBD2 (6 bases). The V end was cut by 0 bases, the J end by 7 bases, with 13 bases between. From germline, CDR1 is DFQATT and CDR2 SNEGSKA (reference sequence). The CDR3 totals 14 residues. The CDR3 reads CSARDLVAANEQFF. CDR3 in DNA: TGCAGTGCTAGAGATCTGGTAGCGGCGAATGAGCAGTTCTTC.

This clonotype appeared a few times. The chain links TRBV7-8 to TRBJ2-7, with D maybe TRBD2 (5 bases). The V gene lost 1 base and the J gene lost 4 bases, with 14 bases spanning the gap. The CDR3 sequence is 15 residues long. In germline, CDR1 is SGHVS, CDR2 FQNEAQ. This chain's CDR3 is CASSLGASLTYEQYF. The CDR3 DNA reads as TGTGCCAGCAGCTTAGGGGCTAGCCTAACGTACGAGCAGTACTTC.